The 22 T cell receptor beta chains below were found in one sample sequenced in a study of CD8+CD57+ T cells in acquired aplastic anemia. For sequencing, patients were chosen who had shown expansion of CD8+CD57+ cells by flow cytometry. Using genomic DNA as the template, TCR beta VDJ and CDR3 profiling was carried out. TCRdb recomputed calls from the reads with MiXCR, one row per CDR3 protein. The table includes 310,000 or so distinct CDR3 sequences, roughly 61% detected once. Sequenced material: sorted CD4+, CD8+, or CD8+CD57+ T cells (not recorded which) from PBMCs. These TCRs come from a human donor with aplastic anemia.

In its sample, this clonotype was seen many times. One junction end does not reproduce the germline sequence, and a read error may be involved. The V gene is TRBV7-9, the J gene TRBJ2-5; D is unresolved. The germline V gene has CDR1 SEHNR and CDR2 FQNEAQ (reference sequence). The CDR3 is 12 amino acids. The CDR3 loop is CASSLSRETQYF. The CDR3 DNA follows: TGCGCCAGCAGCTTATCCCGAGAGACCCAGTACTTC.

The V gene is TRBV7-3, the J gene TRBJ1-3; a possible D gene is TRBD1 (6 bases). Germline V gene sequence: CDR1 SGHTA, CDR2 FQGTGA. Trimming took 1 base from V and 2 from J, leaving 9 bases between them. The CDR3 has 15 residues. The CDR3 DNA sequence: TGTGCCAGCAGCTTAAATGGGGGCCCTGGAAACACCATATATTTT. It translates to CASSLNGGPGNTIYF.

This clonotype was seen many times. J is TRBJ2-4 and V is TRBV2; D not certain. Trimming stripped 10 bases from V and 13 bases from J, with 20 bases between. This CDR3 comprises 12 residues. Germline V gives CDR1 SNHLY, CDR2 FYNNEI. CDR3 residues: CATRAFGDIQYF. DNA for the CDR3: TGTGCCACCCGGGCGTTCGGCGATATCCAGTACTTC.

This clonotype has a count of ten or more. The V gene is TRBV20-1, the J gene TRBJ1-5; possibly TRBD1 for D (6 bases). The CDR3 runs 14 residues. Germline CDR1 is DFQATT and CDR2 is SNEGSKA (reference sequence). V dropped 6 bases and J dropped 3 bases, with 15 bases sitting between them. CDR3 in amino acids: CSAKKGGYNQPQHF. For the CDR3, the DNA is TGCAGTGCCAAGAAGGGGGGGTACAATCAGCCCCAGCATTTT.

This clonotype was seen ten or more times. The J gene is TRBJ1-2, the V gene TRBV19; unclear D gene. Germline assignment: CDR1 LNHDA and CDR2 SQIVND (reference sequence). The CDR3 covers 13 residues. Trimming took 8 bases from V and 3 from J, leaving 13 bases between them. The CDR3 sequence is CASRRLGDYGYTF. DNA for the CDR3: TGTGCCAGTCGCAGGCTTGGGGACTATGGCTACACCTTC. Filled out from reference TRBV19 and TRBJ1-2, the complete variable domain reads DGGITQSPKYLFRKEGQNVTLSCEQNLNHDAMYWYRQDPGQGLRLIYYSQIVNDFQKGDIAEGYSVSREKKESFPLTVTSAQKNPTAFYLCASRRLGDYGYTFGSGTRLTVV.

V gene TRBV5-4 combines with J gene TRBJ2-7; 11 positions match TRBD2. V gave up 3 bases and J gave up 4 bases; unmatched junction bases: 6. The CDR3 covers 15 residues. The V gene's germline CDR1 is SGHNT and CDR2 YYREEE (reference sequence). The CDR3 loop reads CASSYSSGGGYEQYF. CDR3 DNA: TGTGCCAGCAGCTATAGTAGCGGGGGGGGGTACGAGCAGTACTTC.

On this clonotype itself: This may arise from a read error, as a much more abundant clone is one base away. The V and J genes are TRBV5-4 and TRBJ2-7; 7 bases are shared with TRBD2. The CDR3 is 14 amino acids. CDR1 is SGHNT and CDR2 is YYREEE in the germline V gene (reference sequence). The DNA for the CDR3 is TGTGCCAACAGCCGGAATGGACTAGATGTTGAGCAGTACTTC. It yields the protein CANSRNGLDVEQYF.

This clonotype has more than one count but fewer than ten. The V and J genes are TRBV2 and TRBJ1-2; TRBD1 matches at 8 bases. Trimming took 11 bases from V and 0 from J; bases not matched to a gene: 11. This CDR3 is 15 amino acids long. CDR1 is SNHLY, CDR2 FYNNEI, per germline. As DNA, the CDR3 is TGTGCCCCCGGTCCCGGACAGGGACCTAACTATGGCTACACCTTC. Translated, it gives CAPGPGQGPNYGYTF.

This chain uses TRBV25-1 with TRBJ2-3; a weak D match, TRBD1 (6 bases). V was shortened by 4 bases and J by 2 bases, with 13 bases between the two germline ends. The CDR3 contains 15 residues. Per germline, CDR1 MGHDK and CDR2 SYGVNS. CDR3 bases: TGTGCCAGCAGTGCGCCACAGGGTTCCACAGATACGCAGTATTTT. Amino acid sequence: CASSAPQGSTDTQYF.

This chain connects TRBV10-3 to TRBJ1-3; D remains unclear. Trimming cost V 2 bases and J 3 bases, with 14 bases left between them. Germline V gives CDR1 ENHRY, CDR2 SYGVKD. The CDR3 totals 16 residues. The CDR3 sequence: CAISEAGLALGNTIYF. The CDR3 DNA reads TGTGCCATCAGTGAGGCGGGCCTCGCTCTTGGAAACACCATATATTTT.

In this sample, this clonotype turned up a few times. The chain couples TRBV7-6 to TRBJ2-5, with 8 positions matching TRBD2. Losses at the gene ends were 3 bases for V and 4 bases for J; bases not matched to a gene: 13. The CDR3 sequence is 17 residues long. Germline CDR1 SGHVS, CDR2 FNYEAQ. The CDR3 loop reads CASSFSPTSARGETQYF. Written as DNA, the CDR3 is TGTGCCAGCAGCTTCTCACCGACTAGCGCGCGAGGAGAGACCCAGTACTTC.

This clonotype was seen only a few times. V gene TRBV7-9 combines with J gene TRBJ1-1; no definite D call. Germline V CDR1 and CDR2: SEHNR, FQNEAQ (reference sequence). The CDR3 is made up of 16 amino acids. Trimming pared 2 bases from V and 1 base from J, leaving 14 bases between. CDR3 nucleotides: TGTGCCAGCAGCTTATTGGGTGGTGTAGGGAACACTGAAGCTTTCTTT. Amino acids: CASSLLGGVGNTEAFF.

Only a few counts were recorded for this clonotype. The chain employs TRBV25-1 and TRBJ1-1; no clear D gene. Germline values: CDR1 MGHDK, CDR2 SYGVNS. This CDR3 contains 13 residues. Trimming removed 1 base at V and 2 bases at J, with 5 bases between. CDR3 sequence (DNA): TGTGCCAGCAGTGAATGGGGAAACACTGAAGCTTTCTTT. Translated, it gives CASSEWGNTEAFF.

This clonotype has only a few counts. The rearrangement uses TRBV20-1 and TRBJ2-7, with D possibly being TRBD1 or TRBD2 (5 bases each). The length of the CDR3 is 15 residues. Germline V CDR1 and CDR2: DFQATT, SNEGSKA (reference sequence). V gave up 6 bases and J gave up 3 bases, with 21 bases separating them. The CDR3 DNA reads TGCAGTGCCACGGGGCCGGGGATAAAAATCTACGAGCAGTACTTC. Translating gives CSATGPGIKIYEQYF.

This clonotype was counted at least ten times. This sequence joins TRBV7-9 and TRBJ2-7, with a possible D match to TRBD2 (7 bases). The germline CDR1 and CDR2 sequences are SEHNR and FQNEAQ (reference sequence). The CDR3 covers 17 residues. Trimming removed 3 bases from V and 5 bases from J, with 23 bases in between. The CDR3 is CASSFRGAMVGVDEQYF. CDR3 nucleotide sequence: TGTGCCAGCAGCTTCCGGGGGGCGATGGTAGGTGTTGACGAGCAGTACTTC.

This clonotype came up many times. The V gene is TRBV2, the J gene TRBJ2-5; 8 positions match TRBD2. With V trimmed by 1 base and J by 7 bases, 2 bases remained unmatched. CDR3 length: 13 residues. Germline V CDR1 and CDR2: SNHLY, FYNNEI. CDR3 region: CASSEGTSRTQYF. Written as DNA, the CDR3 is TGTGCCAGCAGTGAAGGGACTAGCAGGACCCAGTACTTC.

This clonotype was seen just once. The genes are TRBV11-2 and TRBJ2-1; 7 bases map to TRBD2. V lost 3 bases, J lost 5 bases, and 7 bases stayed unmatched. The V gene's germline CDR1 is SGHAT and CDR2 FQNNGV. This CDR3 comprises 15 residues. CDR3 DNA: TGTGCCAGCAGCTTGAACCGGGACTACAACAATGAGCAGTTCTTC. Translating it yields CASSLNRDYNNEQFF. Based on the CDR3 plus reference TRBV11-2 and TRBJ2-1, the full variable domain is EAGVAQSPRYKIIEKRQSVAFWCNPISGHATLYWYQQILGQGPKLLIQFQNNGVVDDSQLPKDRFSAERLKGVDSTLKIQPAKLEDSAVYLCASSLNRDYNNEQFFGPGTRLTVL.

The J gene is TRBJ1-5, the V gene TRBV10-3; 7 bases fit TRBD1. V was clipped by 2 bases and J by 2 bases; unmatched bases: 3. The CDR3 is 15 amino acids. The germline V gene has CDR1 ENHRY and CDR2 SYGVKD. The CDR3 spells CAISEAGTGNQPQHF. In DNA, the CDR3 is TGTGCCATCAGTGAGGCAGGGACAGGCAATCAGCCCCAGCATTTT.

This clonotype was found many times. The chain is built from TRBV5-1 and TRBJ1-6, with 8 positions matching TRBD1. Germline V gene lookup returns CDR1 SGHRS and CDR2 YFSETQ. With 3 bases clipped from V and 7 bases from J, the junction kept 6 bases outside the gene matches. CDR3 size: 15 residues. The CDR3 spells CASSSGTGLNSPLHF. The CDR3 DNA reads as TGCGCCAGCAGCTCCGGGACAGGCCTAAATTCACCCCTCCACTTT.

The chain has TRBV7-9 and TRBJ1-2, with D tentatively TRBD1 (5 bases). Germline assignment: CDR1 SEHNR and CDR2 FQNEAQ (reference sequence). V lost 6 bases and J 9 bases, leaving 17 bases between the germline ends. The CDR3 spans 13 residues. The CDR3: CASSVFRGGRYTF. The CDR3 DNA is TGTGCCAGCAGTGTATTCCGGGGCGGCCGCTACACCTTC.

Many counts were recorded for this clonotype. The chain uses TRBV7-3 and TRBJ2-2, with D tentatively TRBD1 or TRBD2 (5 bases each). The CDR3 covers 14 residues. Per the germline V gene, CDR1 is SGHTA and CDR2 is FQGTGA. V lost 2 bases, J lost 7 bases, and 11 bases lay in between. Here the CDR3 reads CASSLGGASGELFF. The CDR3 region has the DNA TGTGCCAGCAGCTTAGGGGGAGCGAGCGGGGAGCTGTTTTTT.

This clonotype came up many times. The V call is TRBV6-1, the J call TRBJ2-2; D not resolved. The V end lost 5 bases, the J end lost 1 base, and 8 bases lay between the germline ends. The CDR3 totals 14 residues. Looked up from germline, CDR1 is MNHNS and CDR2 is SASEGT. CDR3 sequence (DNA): TGTGCCAGCAGTAAGAGCGTGAACACCGGGGAGCTGTTTTTT. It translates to CASSKSVNTGELFF.